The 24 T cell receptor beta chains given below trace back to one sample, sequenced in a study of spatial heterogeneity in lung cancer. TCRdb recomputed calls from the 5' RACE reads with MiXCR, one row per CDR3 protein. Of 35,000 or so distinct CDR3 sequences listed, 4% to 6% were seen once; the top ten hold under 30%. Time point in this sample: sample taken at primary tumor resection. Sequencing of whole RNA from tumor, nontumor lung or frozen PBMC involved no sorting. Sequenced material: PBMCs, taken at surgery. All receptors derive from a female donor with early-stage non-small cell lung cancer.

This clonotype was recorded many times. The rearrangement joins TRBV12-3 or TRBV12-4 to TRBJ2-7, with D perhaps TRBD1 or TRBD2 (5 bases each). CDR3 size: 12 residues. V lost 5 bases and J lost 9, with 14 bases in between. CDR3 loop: CASSEPAGRQYF. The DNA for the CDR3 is TGTGCCAGCAGTGAACCGGCAGGGAGGCAGTACTTC.

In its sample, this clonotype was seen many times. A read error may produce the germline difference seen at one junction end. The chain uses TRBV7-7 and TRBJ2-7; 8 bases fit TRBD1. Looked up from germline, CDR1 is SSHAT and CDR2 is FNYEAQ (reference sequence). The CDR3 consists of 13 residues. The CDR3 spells CASSLQGGHEQYF. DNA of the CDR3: TGTGCTAGCAGCTTACAGGGGGGCCACGAGCAGTACTTC.

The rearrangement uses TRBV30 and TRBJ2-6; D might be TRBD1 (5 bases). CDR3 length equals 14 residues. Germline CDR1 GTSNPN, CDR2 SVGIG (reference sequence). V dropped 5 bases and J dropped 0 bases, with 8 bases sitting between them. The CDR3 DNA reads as TGTGCCTGGGACAGCAGCTCTGGGGCCAACGTCCTGACTTTC. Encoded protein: CAWDSSSGANVLTF.

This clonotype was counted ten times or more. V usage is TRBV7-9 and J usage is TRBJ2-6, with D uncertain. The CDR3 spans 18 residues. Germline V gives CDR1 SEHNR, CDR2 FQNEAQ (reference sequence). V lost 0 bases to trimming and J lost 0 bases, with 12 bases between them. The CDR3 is CASSLARQIRSGANVLTF. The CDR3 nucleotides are TGTGCCAGCAGCTTAGCGCGGCAGATTCGCTCTGGGGCCAACGTCCTGACTTTC.

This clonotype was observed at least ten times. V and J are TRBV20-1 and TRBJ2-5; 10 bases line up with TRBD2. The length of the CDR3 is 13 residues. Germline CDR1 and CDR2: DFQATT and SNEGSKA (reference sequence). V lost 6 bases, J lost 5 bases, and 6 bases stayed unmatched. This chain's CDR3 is CSAEAGGRETQYF. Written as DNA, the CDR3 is TGCAGTGCCGAAGCGGGAGGGCGGGAGACCCAGTACTTC.

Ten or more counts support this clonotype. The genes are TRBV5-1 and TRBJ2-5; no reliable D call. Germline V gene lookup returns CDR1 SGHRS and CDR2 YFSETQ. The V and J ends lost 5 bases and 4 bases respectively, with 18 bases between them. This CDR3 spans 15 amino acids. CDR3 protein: CASSIMRTPAETQYF. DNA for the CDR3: TGCGCCAGCAGTATCATGAGGACGCCCGCAGAGACCCAGTACTTC.

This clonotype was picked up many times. Written as DNA, the CDR3 is TGCAGCGTTGATGGGCAGGCCTACAATGAGCAGTTCTTC. Protein sequence: CSVDGQAYNEQFF. The chain combines TRBV29-1 with TRBJ2-1, with unresolved D. Germline values: CDR1 SQVTM, CDR2 ANQGSEA. V lost 3 bases and J lost 2, with 8 bases in between. The CDR3 totals 13 residues.

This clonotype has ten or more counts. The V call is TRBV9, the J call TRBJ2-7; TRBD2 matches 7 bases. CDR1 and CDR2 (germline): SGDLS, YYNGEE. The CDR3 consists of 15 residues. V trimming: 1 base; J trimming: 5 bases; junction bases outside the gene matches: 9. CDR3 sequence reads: CASSVYGGSSDEQYF. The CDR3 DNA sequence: TGTGCCAGCAGCGTATATGGCGGGAGCAGCGACGAGCAGTACTTC.

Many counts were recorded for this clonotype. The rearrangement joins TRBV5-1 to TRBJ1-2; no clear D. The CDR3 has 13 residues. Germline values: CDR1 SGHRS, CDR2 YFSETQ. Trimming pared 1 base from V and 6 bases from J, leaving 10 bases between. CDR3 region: CASSLSQLDGYTF. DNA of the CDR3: TGCGCCAGCAGCTTGTCCCAGCTCGATGGCTACACCTTC.

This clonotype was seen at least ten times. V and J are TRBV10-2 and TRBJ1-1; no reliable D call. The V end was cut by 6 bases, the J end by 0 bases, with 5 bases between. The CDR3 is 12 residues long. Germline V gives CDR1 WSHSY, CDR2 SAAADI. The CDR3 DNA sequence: TGCGCCAGCAGGGACCTGAACACTGAAGCTTTCTTT. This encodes CASRDLNTEAFF.

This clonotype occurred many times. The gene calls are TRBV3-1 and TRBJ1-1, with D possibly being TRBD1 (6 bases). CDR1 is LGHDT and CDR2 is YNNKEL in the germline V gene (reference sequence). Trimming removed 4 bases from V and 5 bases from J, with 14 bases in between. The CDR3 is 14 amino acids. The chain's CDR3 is CASSPRGVRTEAFF. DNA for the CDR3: TGTGCCAGCAGCCCGAGGGGGGTAAGGACTGAAGCTTTCTTT.

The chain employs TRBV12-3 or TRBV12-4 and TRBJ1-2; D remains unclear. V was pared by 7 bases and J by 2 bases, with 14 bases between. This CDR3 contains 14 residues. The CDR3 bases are TGTGCCAGCACCCCTCAAGGAGGGAACTATGGCTACACCTTC. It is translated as CASTPQGGNYGYTF.

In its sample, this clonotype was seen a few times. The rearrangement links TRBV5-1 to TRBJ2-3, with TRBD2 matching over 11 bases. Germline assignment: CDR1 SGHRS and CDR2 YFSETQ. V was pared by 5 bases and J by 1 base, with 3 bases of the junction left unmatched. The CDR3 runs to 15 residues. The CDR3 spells CASRLLAGGTDTQYF. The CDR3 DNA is TGCGCCAGCAGGCTACTAGCGGGGGGCACAGATACGCAGTATTTT. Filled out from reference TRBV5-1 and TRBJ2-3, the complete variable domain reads KAGVTQTPRYLIKTRGQQVTLSCSPISGHRSVSWYQQTPGQGLQFLFEYFSETQRNKGNFPGRFSGRQFSNSRSEMNVSTLELGDSALYLCASRLLAGGTDTQYFGPGTRLTVL.

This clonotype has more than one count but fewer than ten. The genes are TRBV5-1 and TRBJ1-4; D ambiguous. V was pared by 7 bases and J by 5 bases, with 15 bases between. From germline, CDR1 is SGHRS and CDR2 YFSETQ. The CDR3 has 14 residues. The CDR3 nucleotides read TGCGCCAGCGCCCGTTTAAGTCTGAATGAAAAACTGTTTTTT. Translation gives CASARLSLNEKLFF.

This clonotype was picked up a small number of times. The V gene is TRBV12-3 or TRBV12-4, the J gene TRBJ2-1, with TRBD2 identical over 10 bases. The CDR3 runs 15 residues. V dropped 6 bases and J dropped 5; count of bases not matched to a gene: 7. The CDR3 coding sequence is TGTGCCAGCAGGACTACTAGCGGGGCCCACAATGAGCAGTTCTTC. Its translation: CASRTTSGAHNEQFF.

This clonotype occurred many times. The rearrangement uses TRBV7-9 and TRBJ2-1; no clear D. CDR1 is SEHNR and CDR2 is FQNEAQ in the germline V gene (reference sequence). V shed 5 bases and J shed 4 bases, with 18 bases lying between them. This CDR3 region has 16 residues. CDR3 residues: CASSRASMGYYNEQFF. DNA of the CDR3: TGTGCCAGCAGCCGAGCAAGCATGGGGTATTACAATGAGCAGTTCTTC.

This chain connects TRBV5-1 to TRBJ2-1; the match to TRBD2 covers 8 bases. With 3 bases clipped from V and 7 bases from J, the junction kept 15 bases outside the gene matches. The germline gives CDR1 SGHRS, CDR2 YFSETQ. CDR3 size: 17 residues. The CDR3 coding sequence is TGCGCCAGCAGCTCCTCTCGAAGCCCAGCGGGGGCGAATGAGCAGTTCTTC. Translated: CASSSSRSPAGANEQFF.

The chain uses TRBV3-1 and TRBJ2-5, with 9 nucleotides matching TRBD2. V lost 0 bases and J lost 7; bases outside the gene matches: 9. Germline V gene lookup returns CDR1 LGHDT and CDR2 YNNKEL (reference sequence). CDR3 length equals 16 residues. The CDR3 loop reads CASSQDLAGPLGTQYF. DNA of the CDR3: TGTGCCAGCAGCCAAGATCTAGCGGGACCCTTGGGGACCCAGTACTTC.

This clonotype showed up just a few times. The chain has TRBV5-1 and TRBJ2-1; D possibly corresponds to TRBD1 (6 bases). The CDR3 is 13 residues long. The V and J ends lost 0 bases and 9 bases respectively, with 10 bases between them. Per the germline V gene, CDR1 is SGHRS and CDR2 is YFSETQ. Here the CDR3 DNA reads TGCGCCAGCAGCTTGGGGCAGGGGAGTGAGCAGTTCTTC. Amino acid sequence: CASSLGQGSEQFF.

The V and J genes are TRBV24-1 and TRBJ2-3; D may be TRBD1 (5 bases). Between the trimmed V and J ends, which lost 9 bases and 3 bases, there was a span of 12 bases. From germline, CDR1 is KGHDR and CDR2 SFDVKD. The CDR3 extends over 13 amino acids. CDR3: CATQGSETDTQYF. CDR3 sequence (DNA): TGTGCCACCCAGGGAAGCGAGACAGATACGCAGTATTTT.

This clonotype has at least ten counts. CDR3 bases: TGTGCCAGCAGCCCGACTAGTGGTACGGAGACCCAGTACTTC. This encodes CASSPTSGTETQYF. The chain links TRBV7-8 to TRBJ2-5; D perhaps matches TRBD2 (6 bases). V was clipped by 5 bases and J by 5 bases, with 15 bases between them. The CDR3 length is 14 residues. Per germline, CDR1 SGHVS and CDR2 FQNEAQ.

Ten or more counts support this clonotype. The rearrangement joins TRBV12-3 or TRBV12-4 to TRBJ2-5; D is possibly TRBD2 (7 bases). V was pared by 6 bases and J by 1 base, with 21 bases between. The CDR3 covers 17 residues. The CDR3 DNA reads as TGTGCCAGCAGCCCGGCTGGGGCGGGGGCCCCCCAAGAGACCCAGTACTTC. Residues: CASSPAGAGAPQETQYF.

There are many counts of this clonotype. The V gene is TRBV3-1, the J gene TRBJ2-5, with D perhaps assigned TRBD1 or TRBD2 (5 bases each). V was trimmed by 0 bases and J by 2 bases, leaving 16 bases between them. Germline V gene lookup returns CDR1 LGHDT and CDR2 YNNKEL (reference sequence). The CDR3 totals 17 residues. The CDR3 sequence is CASSQDRGRENQETQYF. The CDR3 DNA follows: TGTGCCAGCAGCCAAGATAGAGGCAGGGAGAATCAAGAGACCCAGTACTTC.

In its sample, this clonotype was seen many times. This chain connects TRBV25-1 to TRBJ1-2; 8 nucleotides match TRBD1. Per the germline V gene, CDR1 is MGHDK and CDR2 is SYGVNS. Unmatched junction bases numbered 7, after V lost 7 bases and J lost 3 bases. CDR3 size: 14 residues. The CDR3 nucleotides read TGTGCCAGCACCCGGACAGGGAGTTACTATGGCTACACCTTC. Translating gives CASTRTGSYYGYTF.